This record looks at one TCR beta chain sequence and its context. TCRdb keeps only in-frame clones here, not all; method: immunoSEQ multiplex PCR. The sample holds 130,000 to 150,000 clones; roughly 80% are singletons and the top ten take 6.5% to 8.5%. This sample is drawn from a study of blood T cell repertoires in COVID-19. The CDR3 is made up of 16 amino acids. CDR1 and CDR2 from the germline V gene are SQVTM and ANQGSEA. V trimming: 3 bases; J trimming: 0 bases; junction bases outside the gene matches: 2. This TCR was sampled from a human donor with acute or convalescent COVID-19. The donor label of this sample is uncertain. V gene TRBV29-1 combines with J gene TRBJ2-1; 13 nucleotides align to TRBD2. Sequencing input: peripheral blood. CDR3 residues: CSVDGLAGDSYNEQFF. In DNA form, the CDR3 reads TGCAGCGTTGATGGACTAGCGGGGGACTCCTACAATGAGCAGTTCTTC.